This T cell receptor beta chain was captured in a study of blood T cell repertoires in COVID-19. The table came from immunoSEQ multiplex PCR; TCRdb's copy has only in-frame clones and leaves some out. The sample holds about 240,000 clones; around 86% are singletons and the top ten take 9% to 15%. The sample holds one count of this clone. V lost 2 bases, J lost 9 bases, and 13 bases lay in between. Looked up from germline, CDR1 is KGHSH and CDR2 is LQKENI. This CDR3 has 13 amino acids. The chain joins TRBV18 to TRBJ1-1; D possibly corresponds to TRBD1 (6 bases). The TCR comes from a man older than 75 with acute or convalescent COVID-19. The specimen sequenced was peripheral blood. The CDR3 spells CASSPKGEGKAFF. The DNA for the CDR3 is TGTGCCAGCTCACCAAAGGGGGAAGGCAAAGCTTTCTTT.